What follows is one T cell receptor beta chain and its context. Its recognized antigen is unknown. Base qualities are not recorded, but no much larger clone differs from it by a single base. The CDR3, from cysteine to phenylalanine, totals 16 residues. The sequence is cut down to CDR3 DNA, 48 bases in frame from base 1. CDR1 and CDR2, looked up from the germline V gene, are MNHEY and SVGEGT. V is shortened by 5 bases, J by 6 bases, and the region joining them spans 20 bases. The data derive from a study of response to subunit inactivated influenza vaccine (dated by TCRdb to 2017 to 2018). For the wider study: Deep quantitative profiling of the T cell receptor repertoire was used in the study to follow responses to a trivalent subunit inactivated influenza vaccine. Overall study results and their limits: According to the authors, only a limited number of new T cells may be recruited by each seasonal influenza vaccination.

Explained via the paper, the time point label denotes: approximately 40 days after influenza vaccine administration. The protocol used for the library was RT-PCR. Reads for this sample came from an Illumina HiSeq 2500. TCRdb reprocessing: public reads trimmed at Q25 with fastp, clones called with MiXCR, in-frame beta chains kept. CDR3 protein duplicates are merged, each entry listing the most common genes and DNA. The sample includes over 450,000 distinct CDR3 sequences, with approximately 13% observed a single time. The ten largest clonotypes hold under 15% of the sample. This specimen consisted of PBMCs from blood, obtained roughly 46 days after vaccination. The V and J genes are TRBV6-2 or TRBV6-3 and TRBJ2-1, with TRBD2 as a weak D call on 6 bases. The receptor was derived from a man aged 50-60 years who received an inactivated influenza vaccine. Donor details come from another sample of the same person, matched by shared clones. The DNA sequence reads TGTGCCAGCAGTGCTCCGGGACTCCAGGGACTCAATGAGCAGTTCTTC. The resulting protein is CASSAPGLQGLNEQFF.